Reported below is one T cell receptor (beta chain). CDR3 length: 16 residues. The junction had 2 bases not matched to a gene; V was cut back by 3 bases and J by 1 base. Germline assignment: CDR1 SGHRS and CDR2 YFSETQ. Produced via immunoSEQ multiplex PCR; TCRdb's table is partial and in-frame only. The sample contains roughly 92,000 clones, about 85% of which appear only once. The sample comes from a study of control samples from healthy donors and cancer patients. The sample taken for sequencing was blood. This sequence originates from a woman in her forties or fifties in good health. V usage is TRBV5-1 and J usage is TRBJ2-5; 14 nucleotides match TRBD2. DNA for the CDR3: TGCGCCAGCAGCTCAGGACTAGCGGGAGGCCAAGAGACCCAGTACTTC. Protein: CASSSGLAGGQETQYF.